The 26 T cell receptor beta chains presented below share a single source sample, sequenced in a study of beta chain features in type 1 diabetes. The investigators reverse transcribed all of the isolated RNA, so they sequenced expressed TCRB transcripts. Method: immunoSEQ multiplex PCR; TCRdb's copy keeps in-frame clones and lacks some. The sample includes 600,000 to 650,000 clones, roughly a sixth of them seen just once. The specimen was naive CD4+ T cells from blood. Source of these receptors: a man aged 18 to 30 in good health.

This clone occurred a few times. A read error may account for a junction end that differs from germline. The chain links TRBV7-7 to TRBJ2-1; D assignment may be TRBD1 or TRBD2 (5 bases each). From germline, CDR1 is SSHAT and CDR2 FNYEAQ (reference sequence). The CDR3 runs to 14 residues. The CDR3 coding sequence is TGTGCTAGCAGCTCCGGGACCTCCTACAATGAGCAGTTCTTC. Encoded protein: CASSSGTSYNEQFF.

There are a few counts of this clone. V and J are TRBV7-9 and TRBJ2-7; maybe TRBD1 (8 bases). V gave up 8 bases and J gave up 6 bases, with 26 bases separating them. The germline V gene encodes CDR1 SEHNR and CDR2 FQNEAQ (reference sequence). This CDR3 has 16 residues. CDR3 nucleotide sequence: TGTGCCAGCTGGGAGGGGACAGGCGGATTCGTGAGCGAGCAGTACTTC. Protein sequence: CASWEGTGGFVSEQYF.

On this clone: One end of the junction varies from germline; a read error may be responsible. The rearrangement links TRBV5-4 to TRBJ2-3; possible D gene TRBD1, 5 bases. Germline lookup yields CDR1 SGHNT and CDR2 YYREEE (reference sequence). The CDR3 sequence is 12 residues long. This CDR3 reads CATSQGTDTQYF. CDR3 bases: TGTGCCACCAGCCAGGGTACAGATACGCAGTATTTT.

The chain recombines TRBV7-8 with TRBJ2-7, with D tentatively TRBD1 or TRBD2 (5 bases each). V lost 3 bases to trimming and J lost 2 bases, with 14 bases between them. Germline CDR1 SGHVS, CDR2 FQNEAQ. The CDR3 loop spans 15 amino acids. The CDR3 loop reads CASSFGQRGPYEQYF. Here the CDR3 DNA reads TGTGCCAGCAGCTTCGGACAAAGGGGACCCTACGAGCAGTACTTC.

This clone turned up a few times. The genes are TRBV6-1 and TRBJ1-5; the D gene is possibly TRBD1 (5 bases). The CDR3 runs 15 residues. The germline CDR1 and CDR2 sequences are MNHNS and SASEGT. Deletions cut 11 bases from V and 0 bases from J, with 17 bases between. In DNA, the CDR3 is TGTGCCGTATCTGCAGGGACTAATAGCAATCAGCCCCAGCATTTT. As protein: CAVSAGTNSNQPQHF.

The V call is TRBV5-4, the J call TRBJ2-7, with 7 bases lining up with TRBD2. CDR1 is SGHNT, CDR2 YYREEE, per germline (reference sequence). With V trimmed by 4 bases and J by 4 bases, 11 bases remained unmatched. This CDR3 is built from 15 residues. The CDR3 sequence: CASSQDSGGGYEQYF. CDR3 sequence (DNA): TGTGCCAGCAGCCAAGATAGTGGCGGGGGATACGAGCAGTACTTC.

There are a few counts of this clone. The J gene is TRBJ2-1, the V gene TRBV6-5; perhaps TRBD2 as D (5 bases). The CDR3 length is 14 residues. Germline CDR1 reads MNHEY; CDR2 reads SVGAGI. Trimming stripped 2 bases from V and 8 bases from J, with 13 bases between. CDR3 sequence (DNA): TGTGCCAGCAGTTACGGGAGACCGGTAGATGAGCAGTTCTTC. Its translation is CASSYGRPVDEQFF.

This clone was seen a single time. The rearrangement uses TRBV4-2 and TRBJ1-1, with no clear D. Between the trimmed V and J ends, which lost 1 base and 0 bases, there was a span of 9 bases. CDR1 is LGHNA, CDR2 YNFKEQ, per germline. The CDR3 length is 15 residues. The DNA for the CDR3 is TGTGCCAGCAGCCAAGTAGGTCAGATGAACACTGAAGCTTTCTTT. It is translated as CASSQVGQMNTEAFF.

V is TRBV25-1 and J is TRBJ2-5, with 9 bases aligning to TRBD1. The CDR3 runs to 16 residues. CDR1 is MGHDK and CDR2 is SYGVNS in the germline V gene. The junction had 5 bases not matched to a gene; V was cut back by 2 bases and J by 1 base. CDR3 in amino acids: CASSEPGQGLQETQYF. In DNA, the CDR3 is TGTGCCAGCAGTGAACCGGGACAGGGCCTCCAAGAGACCCAGTACTTC.

This clone was counted a few times. The J gene is TRBJ1-1, the V gene TRBV18; D remains unclear. Between the trimmed V and J ends, which lost 2 bases and 7 bases, there was a span of 8 bases. The CDR3 length is 12 residues. Germline V gives CDR1 KGHSH, CDR2 LQKENI. The CDR3 spells CASSPIRLEAFF. CDR3 nucleotides: TGTGCCAGCTCACCAATACGTCTTGAAGCTTTCTTT.

The chain links TRBV20-1 to TRBJ2-3, with D hard to call. Germline CDR1 DFQATT, CDR2 SNEGSKA (reference sequence). The CDR3 is 10 amino acids. Trimming removed 7 bases from V and 6 bases from J, with 8 bases in between. CDR3 in amino acids: CSGRVDTQYF. In nucleotides, the CDR3 is TGCAGTGGTCGCGTGGATACGCAGTATTTT.

V is TRBV28 and J is TRBJ1-2, with 8 bases matching TRBD1. CDR3 length equals 15 residues. J was trimmed by 3 bases and V by 9 bases; bases with no gene match: 12. Germline values: CDR1 MDHEN, CDR2 SYDVKM. CDR3 amino acids: CASYSYLTGDYGYTF. The DNA for the CDR3 is TGTGCCAGTTACAGTTACTTGACAGGGGACTATGGCTACACCTTC.

This clone was counted between two and nine times. The chain carries TRBV5-1 and TRBJ2-6; D is undetermined. Trimming cost V 1 base and J 0 bases, with 11 bases left between them. CDR3 length equals 17 residues. Germline assignment: CDR1 SGHRS and CDR2 YFSETQ. The CDR3 loop reads CASSLRIAISGANVLTF. CDR3 nucleotides: TGCGCCAGCAGCTTGAGGATTGCAATCTCTGGGGCCAACGTCCTGACTTTC.

The V call is TRBV5-4, the J call TRBJ1-4; D remains unclear. V lost 2 bases and J lost 1, with 6 bases in between. This CDR3 is built from 14 residues. Germline-derived CDR1 and CDR2 are SGHNT and YYREEE (reference sequence). This chain's CDR3 is CASSLSGTNEKLFF. For the CDR3, the DNA is TGTGCCAGCAGCTTATCTGGAACTAATGAAAAACTGTTTTTT.

The chain links TRBV6-4 to TRBJ1-5; no firm D call. This CDR3 has 14 residues. Germline lookup yields CDR1 MRHNA and CDR2 SNTAGT. The V end lost 9 bases, the J end lost 2 bases, and 14 bases lay between the germline ends. The CDR3 DNA sequence: TGTGCCAGTTCAAACGATTATGGCAATCAGCCCCAGCATTTT. This gives the protein CASSNDYGNQPQHF.

For this clone: Other DNA sequences in the same sample also yield this CDR3. V gene TRBV29-1 combines with J gene TRBJ1-1, with TRBD1 matching 8 bases. CDR1 and CDR2 (germline): SQVTM, ANQGSEA. The CDR3 contains 13 residues. V shed 6 bases, J shed 1 base, and the junction held 4 bases outside the gene matches. CDR3 protein: CSVRTGSNTEAFF. The CDR3 region has the DNA TGCAGCGTCCGGACAGGGTCGAACACTGAAGCTTTCTTT.

This clone turned up a few times. The V gene is TRBV28, the J gene TRBJ1-2; the D is unclear. Germline lookup yields CDR1 MDHEN and CDR2 SYDVKM. The V end lost 5 bases, the J end lost 7 bases, and 11 bases lay between the germline ends. The CDR3 is 12 residues long. The CDR3 here is CASSPLRGGYTF. CDR3 nucleotides: TGTGCCAGCAGTCCCCTCCGGGGTGGCTACACCTTC.

The sample holds a few counts of this clone. The rearrangement links TRBV30 to TRBJ1-1; D may be TRBD1 (6 bases). V dropped 1 base and J dropped 1 base, with 10 bases sitting between them. Germline-derived CDR1 and CDR2 are GTSNPN and SVGIG (reference sequence). This CDR3 region has 14 residues. The DNA of the CDR3 is TGTGCCTGGAGTGAAGGACAGAAGAACACTGAAGCTTTCTTT. This sequence encodes CAWSEGQKNTEAFF.

This clone has more than one count but fewer than ten. The chain links TRBV18 to TRBJ1-5; 7 bases line up with TRBD1. The germline V gene has CDR1 KGHSH and CDR2 LQKENI. The J segment lost 3 bases and the V segment lost 3 bases, leaving 8 bases of the junction unmatched. The CDR3 has 16 residues. The CDR3, as DNA: TGTGCCAGCTCACCCCGGACAGGCATAGACAATCAGCCCCAGCATTTT. It encodes CASSPRTGIDNQPQHF.

V usage is TRBV9 and J usage is TRBJ1-1; no definite D call. Germline-derived CDR1 and CDR2 are SGDLS and YYNGEE. V lost 4 bases to trimming and J lost 1 base, with 8 bases between them. CDR3 length equals 13 residues. CDR3 loop: CASSQNPNTEAFF. The CDR3 nucleotides are TGTGCCAGCAGCCAAAACCCGAACACTGAAGCTTTCTTT.

Comment on this clone: Other nucleotide sequences from this sample produce the same CDR3. The chain joins TRBV7-3 to TRBJ1-2; the D gene is possibly TRBD1 (6 bases). Germline V CDR1 and CDR2: SGHTA, FQGTGA. This CDR3 is built from 13 residues. Between the trimmed V and J ends, which lost 6 bases and 2 bases, there was a span of 10 bases. This CDR3 is CASSPDRNYGYTF. The CDR3 region has the DNA TGTGCCAGCAGTCCGGACAGAAACTATGGCTACACCTTC. Looking up the rest from reference TRBV7-3 and TRBJ1-2 gives the full variable domain: GAGVSQTPSNKVTEKGKYVELRCDPISGHTALYWYRQSLGQGPEFLIYFQGTGAADDSGLPNDRFFAVRPEGSVSTLKIQRTERGDSAVYLCASSPDRNYGYTFGSGTRLTVV.

The rearrangement joins TRBV5-1 to TRBJ2-1; TRBD2 aligns across 8 bases. The CDR3 loop spans 16 amino acids. From germline, CDR1 is SGHRS and CDR2 YFSETQ. Trimming took 0 bases from V and 6 from J; bases not matched to a gene: 8. The CDR3: CASSLAGSGSPNEQFF. The CDR3 nucleotides are TGCGCCAGCAGCTTGGCAGGGAGCGGGAGTCCCAATGAGCAGTTCTTC. Together with reference TRBV5-1 and TRBJ2-1, the CDR3 gives the full variable domain: KAGVTQTPRYLIKTRGQQVTLSCSPISGHRSVSWYQQTPGQGLQFLFEYFSETQRNKGNFPGRFSGRQFSNSRSEMNVSTLELGDSALYLCASSLAGSGSPNEQFFGPGTRLTVL.

The chain uses TRBV6-6 and TRBJ1-2, with a possible D match to TRBD1 (5 bases). Germline CDR1 is MNHNY and CDR2 is SVGAGI (reference sequence). The CDR3 totals 13 residues. V lost 4 bases and J lost 6, with 12 bases in between. The CDR3 is CASSLERGNGYTF. For the CDR3, the DNA is TGTGCCAGCAGTTTAGAAAGGGGAAATGGCTACACCTTC.

There are a few counts of this clone. Additional DNA sequences in this sample encode the identical CDR3. The chain combines TRBV28 with TRBJ2-5; D is uncertain. CDR3 length: 11 amino acids. CDR1 is MDHEN and CDR2 is SYDVKM in the germline V gene. The V end lost 3 bases, the J end lost 5 bases, and 4 bases lay between the germline ends. The CDR3 coding sequence is TGTGCCAGCAGTTTGATGGAGACCCAGTACTTC. Amino acids: CASSLMETQYF.

A few counts support this clone. The chain combines TRBV7-2 with TRBJ1-5; 9 bases match TRBD1. Germline assignment: CDR1 SGHTA and CDR2 FQGNSA. The CDR3 totals 16 residues. V dropped 3 bases and J dropped 7; count of bases not matched to a gene: 10. The CDR3 DNA reads TGTGCCAGCAGCTTGATGGTGGACAGGGGTCTACAGCCCCAGCATTTT. This translates into CASSLMVDRGLQPQHF.

The chain is built from TRBV6-4 and TRBJ2-1, with TRBD2 matching 14 bases. This CDR3 has 15 residues. The germline V gene encodes CDR1 MRHNA and CDR2 SNTAGT. V lost 6 bases to trimming and J lost 7 bases; unmatched junction nucleotides: 5. For the CDR3, the DNA is TGTGCCAGCAGCGAGACTAGCGGGAGGGTTAATGAGCAGTTCTTC. It yields the protein CASSETSGRVNEQFF.